This entry lists 13 T cell receptor beta chains sequenced from one sample in a study of shared clonotypes between healthy human individuals. Method: immunoSEQ multiplex PCR; TCRdb's copy keeps in-frame clones and lacks some. This sample has more than 2 million clones, with 90% to 96% found just once. Sequencing was performed on naive CD4+ T cells sorted from blood. Subset given: CD45RA+ positively selected. The origin of the receptors is a man younger than 35 in good health.

This chain links TRBV11-2 with TRBJ2-7, with a weak D call TRBD2 (5 bases). Germline CDR1 SGHAT, CDR2 FQNNGV. This CDR3 contains 15 residues. With 4 bases removed from V and 2 bases from J, the gap between germline ends came to 15 bases. This chain's CDR3 is CASSSANSGTYEQYF. CDR3 sequence (DNA): TGTGCCAGCAGCTCTGCTAACAGCGGTACCTACGAGCAGTACTTC. The entire variable domain, with the rest obtained from reference TRBV11-2 and TRBJ2-7, is as follows: EAGVAQSPRYKIIEKRQSVAFWCNPISGHATLYWYQQILGQGPKLLIQFQNNGVVDDSQLPKDRFSAERLKGVDSTLKIQPAKLEDSAVYLCASSSANSGTYEQYFGPGTRLTVT.

This CDR3 is CASSQGPGRHTEAFF. In DNA form, the CDR3 reads TGCGCCAGCAGCCAAGGCCCGGGACGGCACACTGAAGCTTTCTTT. The rearrangement links TRBV4-1 to TRBJ1-1; tentative D call: TRBD1 (5 bases). The CDR3 length is 15 residues. Looked up from germline, CDR1 is MGHRA and CDR2 is YSYEKL. The V end lost 1 base, the J end lost 3 bases, and 12 bases lay between the germline ends.

The V gene is TRBV2, the J gene TRBJ1-3; D possibly corresponds to TRBD1 (6 bases). Germline CDR1 SNHLY, CDR2 FYNNEI. Trimming left V 6 bases short and J 2 bases short, with 17 bases between. The length of the CDR3 is 16 residues. CDR3 sequence reads: CASSPNSGVTGNTIYF. DNA of the CDR3: TGTGCCAGCAGCCCGAACTCAGGGGTTACTGGAAACACCATATATTTT.

V gene TRBV5-1 combines with J gene TRBJ2-2; 9 bases map to TRBD2. The J segment lost 4 bases and the V segment lost 0 bases, leaving 7 bases of the junction unmatched. The CDR3 contains 17 residues. In germline, CDR1 is SGHRS, CDR2 YFSETQ. The CDR3 bases are TGCGCCAGCAGCTTGGCGGGTAGCGGGAGTGGCACCGGGGAGCTGTTTTTT. This codes for CASSLAGSGSGTGELFF.

The rearrangement uses TRBV7-2 and TRBJ2-7, with a possible D match to TRBD1 (5 bases). Trimming left V 2 bases short and J 0 bases short, with 8 bases between. The CDR3 consists of 14 residues. Germline CDR1 and CDR2: SGHTA and FQGNSA. The CDR3 loop is CASSLWGPSYEQYF. DNA for the CDR3: TGTGCCAGCAGCTTATGGGGCCCCTCCTACGAGCAGTACTTC.

The chain is built from TRBV7-9 and TRBJ2-6; D may be TRBD2 (6 bases). Trimming pared 1 base from V and 2 bases from J, leaving 6 bases between. The CDR3 consists of 15 residues. CDR1 and CDR2 from the germline V gene are SEHNR and FQNEAQ (reference sequence). CDR3 in amino acids: CASSLGTTGANVLTF. The CDR3 DNA reads TGTGCCAGCAGCTTAGGGACTACTGGGGCCAACGTCCTGACTTTC.

The J gene is TRBJ1-2, the V gene TRBV7-9; D ambiguous. V lost 2 bases and J lost 0, with 19 bases in between. CDR1 and CDR2 (germline): SEHNR, FQNEAQ (reference sequence). The CDR3 runs to 18 residues. CDR3 sequence: CASSLLGGPAATNYGYTF. The CDR3 region has the DNA TGTGCCAGCAGCTTACTAGGCGGGCCAGCAGCCACTAACTATGGCTACACCTTC.

This chain links TRBV19 with TRBJ2-3; a possible D gene is TRBD2 (5 bases). Germline CDR1 reads LNHDA; CDR2 reads SQIVND (reference sequence). Between the trimmed V and J ends, which lost 2 bases and 5 bases, there was a span of 14 bases. This CDR3 spans 15 amino acids. In nucleotides, the CDR3 is TGTGCCAGTAGTATAAGCTCGGGGATTAGAGATACGCAGTATTTT. It yields the protein CASSISSGIRDTQYF. Using reference TRBV19 and TRBJ2-3 for the parts outside the CDR3, the full variable domain is DGGITQSPKYLFRKEGQNVTLSCEQNLNHDAMYWYRQDPGQGLRLIYYSQIVNDFQKGDIAEGYSVSREKKESFPLTVTSAQKNPTAFYLCASSISSGIRDTQYFGPGTRLTVL.

The chain has TRBV4-2 and TRBJ1-1; tentatively, D is TRBD1 (5 bases). CDR3 length: 12 residues. V lost 0 bases and J lost 11, with 10 bases in between. Germline values: CDR1 LGHNA, CDR2 YNFKEQ. The CDR3 sequence is CASSQEAGRAFF. CDR3 nucleotides: TGTGCCAGCAGCCAAGAAGCAGGGAGGGCTTTCTTT.

This clone was picked up a small number of times. This rearrangement joins TRBV19 to TRBJ1-1; possible D gene TRBD1, 6 bases. The germline CDR1 and CDR2 sequences are LNHDA and SQIVND (reference sequence). Trimming removed 4 bases at V and 4 bases at J, with 13 bases between. This CDR3 has 14 residues. DNA for the CDR3: TGTGCCAGTAGTAGAAGACAGGCGGGCACTGAAGCTTTCTTT. Protein sequence: CASSRRQAGTEAFF.

The rearrangement joins TRBV2 to TRBJ1-3, with TRBD1 as a possible D gene (6 bases). The germline V gene encodes CDR1 SNHLY and CDR2 FYNNEI. CDR3 size: 14 residues. V lost 6 bases and J 2 bases, leaving 11 bases between the germline ends. This chain's CDR3 is CASRDGGAGNTIYF. The CDR3 DNA reads as TGTGCCAGCAGGGATGGGGGCGCTGGAAACACCATATATTTT.

The chain combines TRBV28 with TRBJ1-3; D is undetermined. CDR3 length equals 14 residues. CDR1 is MDHEN, CDR2 SYDVKM, per germline. Trimming removed 3 bases from V and 2 bases from J, with 8 bases in between. CDR3: CASSLSDPGNTIYF. The CDR3, as DNA: TGTGCCAGCAGTTTGAGTGACCCTGGAAACACCATATATTTT.

The chain has TRBV19 and TRBJ2-1, with 7 bases matching TRBD2. The CDR3 sequence is 15 residues long. Germline values: CDR1 LNHDA, CDR2 SQIVND (reference sequence). The ends lost 2 bases at V and 4 bases at J; junction bases unmatched: 5. The CDR3 sequence is CASSIQGGRYNEQFF. For the CDR3, the DNA is TGTGCCAGTAGTATACAAGGCGGGAGATACAATGAGCAGTTCTTC.